Included here is one T cell receptor (beta chain) sequence, with context. These data are taken from a study of T cell clones after liver transplantation. Study context: A pre-transplant mixed lymphocyte reaction with TCRbeta sequencing defined graft-donor-reactive clones followed in post-transplant blood. Pre-transplant mixed lymphocyte reactions yielded third-party-reactive TCRbeta sequences as comparators for graft-donor-reactive sequences. Without induction therapy, subjects received standard immunosuppression until 12-24 months post-transplant.

The method was immunoSEQ multiplex PCR; TCRdb's version includes in-frame clones alone and lacks a portion of them. This table holds more than 5,000 clones, approximately 84% found once. The clonotype comes from a human donor who received a liver transplant. Sequenced material: CD8+ T cells from blood, taken before liver transplant.

CDR3 nucleotide sequence: TGTGCCAGCAGCTTCCGAGCTACCTACGAGCAGTACTTC. It is translated as CASSFRATYEQYF. V gene TRBV7-9 combines with J gene TRBJ2-7; D gene uncertain. The CDR3 is made up of 13 amino acids. V dropped 3 bases and J dropped 2 bases, with 8 bases sitting between them. Germline V gives CDR1 SEHNR, CDR2 FQNEAQ (reference sequence).